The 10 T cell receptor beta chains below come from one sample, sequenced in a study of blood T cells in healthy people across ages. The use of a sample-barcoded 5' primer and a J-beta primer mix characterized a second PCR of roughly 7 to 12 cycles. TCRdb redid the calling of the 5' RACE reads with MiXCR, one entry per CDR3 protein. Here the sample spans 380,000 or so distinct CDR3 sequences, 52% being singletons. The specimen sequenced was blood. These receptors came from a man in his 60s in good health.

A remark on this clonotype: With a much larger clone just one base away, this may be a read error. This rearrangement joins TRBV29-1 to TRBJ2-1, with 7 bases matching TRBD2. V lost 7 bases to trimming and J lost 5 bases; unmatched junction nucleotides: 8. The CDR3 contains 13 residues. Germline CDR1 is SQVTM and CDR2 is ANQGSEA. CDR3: CSAHSGIDNEQFF. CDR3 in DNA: TGCAGCGCCCACAGCGGGATTGACAATGAGCAGTTCTTC.

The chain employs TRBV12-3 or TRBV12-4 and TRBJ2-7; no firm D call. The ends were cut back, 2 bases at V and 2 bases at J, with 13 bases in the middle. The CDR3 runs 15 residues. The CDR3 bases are TGTGCCAGCAGTTTACCCCGGGCGGTGGCCTACGAGCAGTACTTC. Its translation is CASSLPRAVAYEQYF.

The CDR3 coding sequence is TGCAGTGCTAGGCTAGCGGGGGTCAAAATCTACAATGAGCAGTTCTTC. Translating it yields CSARLAGVKIYNEQFF. This chain connects TRBV20-1 to TRBJ2-1, with 10 bases matching TRBD2. This CDR3 has 16 residues. The V gene end was trimmed by 3 bases and the J gene end by 3 bases; junction bases not matched to a gene: 8. The germline V gene encodes CDR1 DFQATT and CDR2 SNEGSKA (reference sequence).

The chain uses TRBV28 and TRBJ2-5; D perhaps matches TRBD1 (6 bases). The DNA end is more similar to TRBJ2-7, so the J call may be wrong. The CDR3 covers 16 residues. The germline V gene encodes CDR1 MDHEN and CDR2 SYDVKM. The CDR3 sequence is CASTTQGRGFGYEQYF. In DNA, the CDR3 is TGTGCCAGCACCACCCAGGGCAGGGGTTTCGGCTACGAGCAGTACTTC.

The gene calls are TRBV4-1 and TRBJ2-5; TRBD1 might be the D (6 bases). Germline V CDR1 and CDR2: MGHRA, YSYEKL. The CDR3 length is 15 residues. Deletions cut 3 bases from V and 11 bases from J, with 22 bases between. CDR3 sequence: CASSQSARGDNEQYF. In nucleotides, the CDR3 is TGCGCCAGCAGCCAGAGCGCCCGAGGGGACAATGAGCAGTACTTC.

The chain's CDR3 is CATPTLASRIQETQYF. Written as DNA, the CDR3 is TGTGCCACCCCGACCCTGGCCAGCCGGATTCAAGAGACCCAGTACTTC. The chain is built from TRBV24-1 and TRBJ2-5; D not certain. Trimming stripped 9 bases from V and 2 bases from J, with 21 bases between. CDR1 and CDR2 from the germline V gene are KGHDR and SFDVKD. The CDR3 length is 16 residues.

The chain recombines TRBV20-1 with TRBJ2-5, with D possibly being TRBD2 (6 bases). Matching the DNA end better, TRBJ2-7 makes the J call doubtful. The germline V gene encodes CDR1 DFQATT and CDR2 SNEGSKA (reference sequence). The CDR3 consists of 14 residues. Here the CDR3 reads CSARDMGGTIEQYF. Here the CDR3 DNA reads TGCAGTGCTAGGGACATGGGGGGTACAATCGAGCAGTACTTC.

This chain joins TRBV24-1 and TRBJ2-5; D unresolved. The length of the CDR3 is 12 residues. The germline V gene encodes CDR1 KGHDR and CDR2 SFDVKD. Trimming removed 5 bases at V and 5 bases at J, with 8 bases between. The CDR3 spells CATSGWAETQYF. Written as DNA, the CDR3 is TGTGCCACCAGTGGTTGGGCGGAGACCCAGTACTTC.

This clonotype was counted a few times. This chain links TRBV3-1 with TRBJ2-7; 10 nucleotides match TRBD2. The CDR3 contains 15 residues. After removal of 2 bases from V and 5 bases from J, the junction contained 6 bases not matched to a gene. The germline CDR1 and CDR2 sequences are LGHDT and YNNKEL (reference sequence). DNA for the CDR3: TGTGCCAGCAGCCAACAAGCGGGAGGGCCCCACGAGCAGTACTTC. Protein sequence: CASSQQAGGPHEQYF.

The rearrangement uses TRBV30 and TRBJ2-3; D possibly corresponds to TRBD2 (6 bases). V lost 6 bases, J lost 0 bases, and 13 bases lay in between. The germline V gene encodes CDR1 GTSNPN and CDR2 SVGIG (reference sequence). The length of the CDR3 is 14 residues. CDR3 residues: CACAMSGSTDTQYF. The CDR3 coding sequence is TGTGCCTGTGCGATGAGCGGGAGCACAGATACGCAGTATTTT.